This TCR beta chain was sequenced during a study of T cell responses to AZD1222 COVID-19 vaccine. With V trimmed by 4 bases and J by 8 bases, 11 bases remained unmatched. This CDR3 is built from 14 residues. Germline values: CDR1 SGHRS, CDR2 YFSETQ. Assay used: immunoSEQ multiplex PCR; TCRdb lists only in-frame clones, some missing. This sample yields roughly 35,000 clones, of which around 88% are seen a single time; approximately 6.5% belongs to the top ten. The study's findings and limits: The donor cohort was predominantly white British with a female majority, and clonal diversity may have been underestimated. Breadth and depth of Spike-specific TCRs rose after two AZD1222 doses. At baseline, just six AZD1222 recipients tested seropositive. At 160-218 and 743-854, vaccine-associated CD4 TCRs were dominant, and they spanned spike.

As concerns this clone: What it recognizes is unknown.

This receptor was identified in an adult in good health. Here the sequenced sample was peripheral blood, taken on day 0 of AZD1222 vaccination. This chain joins TRBV5-1 and TRBJ1-2; 7 positions match TRBD1. The CDR3 region is CASSGTGDQGGYTF. The CDR3 DNA sequence: TGCGCCAGCAGCGGAACAGGGGATCAAGGCGGCTACACCTTC.